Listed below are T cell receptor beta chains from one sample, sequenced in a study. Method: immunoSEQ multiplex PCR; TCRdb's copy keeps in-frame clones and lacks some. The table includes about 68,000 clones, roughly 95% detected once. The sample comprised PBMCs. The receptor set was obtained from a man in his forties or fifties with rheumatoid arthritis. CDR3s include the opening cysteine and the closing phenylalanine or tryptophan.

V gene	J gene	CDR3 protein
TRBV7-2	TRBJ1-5	CASSLQSYSNQPQHF
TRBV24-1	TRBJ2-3	CATSGHVTDTQYF
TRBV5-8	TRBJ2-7	CGWDRGSYEQYF
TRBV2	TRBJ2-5	CASSVVQERETQYF
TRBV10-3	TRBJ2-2	CATRGLGYTGELFF
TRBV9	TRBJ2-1	CASSVVPGKGNNEQFF
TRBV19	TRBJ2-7	CASSIQGAWYEQYF
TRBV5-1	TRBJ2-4	CATSLRQGGIQYF
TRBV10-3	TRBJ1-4	CAIRPGQAAGTNEKLFF
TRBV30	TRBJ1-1	CAWSRGSNTEAFF
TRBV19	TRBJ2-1	CASSTPSPSSYNEQFF
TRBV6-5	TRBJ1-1	CASSRLGNTEAFF
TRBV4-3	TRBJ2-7	CASSQDSSGGYEQYF
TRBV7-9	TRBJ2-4	CASSPTSRGAKNIQYF
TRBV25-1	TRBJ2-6	CASRGGLRSNVLTF
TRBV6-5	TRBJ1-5	CASSPRQGSQPQHF
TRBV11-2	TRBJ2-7	CASSLEVGTTYEQYF
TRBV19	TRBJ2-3	CASSSLRTGGADTQYF
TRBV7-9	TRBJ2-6	CASSLHLRVSGSGANVLTF
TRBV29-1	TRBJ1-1	CSGWELGTEAFF
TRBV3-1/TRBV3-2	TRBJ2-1	CASSQGTVVWNGQFF
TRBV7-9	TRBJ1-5	CASSLGGDPYQPQHF
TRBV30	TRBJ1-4	CAWRLRADEKLFF
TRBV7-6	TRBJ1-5	CASSLGSLEPQHF
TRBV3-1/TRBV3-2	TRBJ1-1	CASGPFAEGTEAFF
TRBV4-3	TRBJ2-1	CASSQAPGGEQFF
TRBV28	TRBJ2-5	CASTTGGGGAETQYF
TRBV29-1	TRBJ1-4	CSVAEEKLFF
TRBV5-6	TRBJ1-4	CASSLAPRTQGRTNEKLFF
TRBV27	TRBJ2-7	CASSRDRGFGFYEQYF
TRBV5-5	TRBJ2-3	CASSFVTGPDTQYF
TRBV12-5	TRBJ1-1	CASGPRDRGLGEAFF
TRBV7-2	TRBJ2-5	CASSPDRVETQYF
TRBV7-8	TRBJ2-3	CASSDRTTGADTQYF
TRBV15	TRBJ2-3	CATSRPRPSTDTQYF
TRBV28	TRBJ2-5	CASSPWTSGRANQETQYF
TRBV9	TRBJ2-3	CASSVVTGRTDTQYF
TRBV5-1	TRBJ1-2	CASSFGEHYGYTF